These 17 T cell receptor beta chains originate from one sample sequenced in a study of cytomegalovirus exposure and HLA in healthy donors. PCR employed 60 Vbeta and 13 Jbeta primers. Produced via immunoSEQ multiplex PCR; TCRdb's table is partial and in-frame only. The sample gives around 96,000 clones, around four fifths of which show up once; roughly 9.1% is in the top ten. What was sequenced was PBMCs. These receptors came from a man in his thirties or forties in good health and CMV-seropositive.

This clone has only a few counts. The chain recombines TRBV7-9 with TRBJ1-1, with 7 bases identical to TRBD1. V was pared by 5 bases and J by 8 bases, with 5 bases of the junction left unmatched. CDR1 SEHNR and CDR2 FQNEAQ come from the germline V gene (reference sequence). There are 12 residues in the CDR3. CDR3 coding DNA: TGTGCCAGCAGCCCCCGGACAGGCGAAGCTTTCTTT. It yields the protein CASSPRTGEAFF.

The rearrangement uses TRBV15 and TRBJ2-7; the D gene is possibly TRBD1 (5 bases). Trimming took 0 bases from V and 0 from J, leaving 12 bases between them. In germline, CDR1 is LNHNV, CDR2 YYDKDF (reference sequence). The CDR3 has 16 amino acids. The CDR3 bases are TGTGCCACCAGCAGAGATCAGGCAGGGATCTCCTACGAGCAGTACTTC. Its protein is CATSRDQAGISYEQYF.

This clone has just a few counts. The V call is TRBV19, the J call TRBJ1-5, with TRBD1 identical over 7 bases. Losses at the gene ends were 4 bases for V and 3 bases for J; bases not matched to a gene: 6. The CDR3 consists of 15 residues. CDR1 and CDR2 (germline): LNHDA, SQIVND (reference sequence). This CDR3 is CASSTQGGHNQPQHF. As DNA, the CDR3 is TGTGCCAGTAGTACCCAGGGGGGCCACAATCAGCCCCAGCATTTT.

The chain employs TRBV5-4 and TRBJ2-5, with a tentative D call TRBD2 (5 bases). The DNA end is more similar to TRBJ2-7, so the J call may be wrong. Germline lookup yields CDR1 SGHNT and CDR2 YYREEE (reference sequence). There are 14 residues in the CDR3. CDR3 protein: CASSPPGLKYEQYF. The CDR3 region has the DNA TGTGCCAGCAGCCCTCCCGGACTGAAATACGAGCAGTACTTC.

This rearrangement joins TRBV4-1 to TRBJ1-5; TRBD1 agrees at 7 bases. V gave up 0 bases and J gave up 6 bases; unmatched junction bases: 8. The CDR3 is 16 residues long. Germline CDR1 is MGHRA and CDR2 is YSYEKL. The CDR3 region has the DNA TGCGCCAGCAGCCAAGATCTTGACAGGGTGGGTCAGCCCCAGCATTTT. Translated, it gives CASSQDLDRVGQPQHF.

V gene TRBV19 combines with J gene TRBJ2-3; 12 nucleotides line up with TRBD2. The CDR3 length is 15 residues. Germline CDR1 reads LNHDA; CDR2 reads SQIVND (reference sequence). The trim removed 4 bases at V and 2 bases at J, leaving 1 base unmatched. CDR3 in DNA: TGTGCCAGTAGTACTAGCGGGGGGGCCACAGATACGCAGTATTTT. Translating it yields CASSTSGGATDTQYF.

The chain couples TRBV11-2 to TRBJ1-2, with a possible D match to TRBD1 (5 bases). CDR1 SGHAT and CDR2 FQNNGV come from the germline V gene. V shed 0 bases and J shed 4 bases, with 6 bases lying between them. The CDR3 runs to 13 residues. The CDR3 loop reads CASSLDRAYGYTF. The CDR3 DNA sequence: TGTGCCAGCAGCTTAGACAGGGCCTATGGCTACACCTTC.

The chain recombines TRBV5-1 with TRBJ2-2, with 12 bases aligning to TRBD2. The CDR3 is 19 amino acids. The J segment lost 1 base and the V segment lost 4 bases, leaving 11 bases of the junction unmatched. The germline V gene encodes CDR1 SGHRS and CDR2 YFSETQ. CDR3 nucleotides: TGCGCCAGCAGCCGAACATTCGGACTAGCGGGGAGGAACACCGGGGAGCTGTTTTTT. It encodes CASSRTFGLAGRNTGELFF.

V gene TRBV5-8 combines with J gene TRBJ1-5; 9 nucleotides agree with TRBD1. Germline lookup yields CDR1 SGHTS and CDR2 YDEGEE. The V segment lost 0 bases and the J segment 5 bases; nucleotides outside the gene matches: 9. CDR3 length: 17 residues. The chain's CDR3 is CASSLGQGVRWDQPQHF. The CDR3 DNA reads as TGTGCCAGCAGCTTGGGACAGGGGGTGAGGTGGGATCAGCCCCAGCATTTT.

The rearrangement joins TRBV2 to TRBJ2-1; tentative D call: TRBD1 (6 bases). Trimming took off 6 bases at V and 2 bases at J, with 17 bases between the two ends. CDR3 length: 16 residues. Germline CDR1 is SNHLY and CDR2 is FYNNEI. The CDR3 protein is CASSWPGSGAYNEQFF. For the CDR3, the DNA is TGTGCCAGCAGCTGGCCGGGGTCAGGGGCCTACAATGAGCAGTTCTTC.

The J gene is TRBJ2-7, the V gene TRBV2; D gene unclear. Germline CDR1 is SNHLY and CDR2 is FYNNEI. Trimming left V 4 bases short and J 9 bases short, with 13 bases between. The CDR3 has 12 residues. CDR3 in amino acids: CASSGVAGGQYF. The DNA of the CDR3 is TGTGCCAGCAGTGGAGTGGCCGGCGGGCAGTACTTC.

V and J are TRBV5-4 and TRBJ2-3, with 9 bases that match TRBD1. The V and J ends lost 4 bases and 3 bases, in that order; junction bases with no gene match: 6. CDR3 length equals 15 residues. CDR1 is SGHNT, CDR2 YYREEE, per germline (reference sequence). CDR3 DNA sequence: TGTGCCAGCAGCGGACCGGGACAGGGAACAGATACGCAGTATTTT. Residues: CASSGPGQGTDTQYF.

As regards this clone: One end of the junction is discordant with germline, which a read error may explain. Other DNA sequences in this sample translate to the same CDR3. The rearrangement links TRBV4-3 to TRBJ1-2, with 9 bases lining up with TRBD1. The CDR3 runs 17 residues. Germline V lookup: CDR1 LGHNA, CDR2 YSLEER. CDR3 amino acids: CASSQAAGTGRDYGYTF. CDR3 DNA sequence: TGCGCCAGCAGCCAAGCGGCCGGGACAGGGAGGGACTATGGCTACACCTTT.

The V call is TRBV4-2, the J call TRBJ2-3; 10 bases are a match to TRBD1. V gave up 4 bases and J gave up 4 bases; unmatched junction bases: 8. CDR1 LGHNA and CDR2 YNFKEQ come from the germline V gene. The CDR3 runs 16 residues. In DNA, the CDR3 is TGTGCCAGCAGCCCACGACAGGGGGCCGTAGCAGATACGCAGTATTTT. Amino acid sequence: CASSPRQGAVADTQYF.

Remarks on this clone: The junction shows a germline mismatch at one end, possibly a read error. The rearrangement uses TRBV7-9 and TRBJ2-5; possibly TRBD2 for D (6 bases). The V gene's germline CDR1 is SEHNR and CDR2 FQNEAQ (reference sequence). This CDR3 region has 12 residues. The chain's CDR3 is CSSGLEGETQYF. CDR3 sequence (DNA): TGTTCCAGCGGATTGGAGGGAGAGACCCAGTACTTC.

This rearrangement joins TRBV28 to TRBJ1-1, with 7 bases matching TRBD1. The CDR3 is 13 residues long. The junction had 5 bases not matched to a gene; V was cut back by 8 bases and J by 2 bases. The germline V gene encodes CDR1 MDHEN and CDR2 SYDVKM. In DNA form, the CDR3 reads TGTGCCAGCGGGGACAGTCTTAACACTGAAGCTTTCTTT. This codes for CASGDSLNTEAFF. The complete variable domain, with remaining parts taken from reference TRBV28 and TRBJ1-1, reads DVKVTQSSRYLVKRTGEKVFLECVQDMDHENMFWYRQDPGLGLRLIYFSYDVKMKEKGDIPEGYSVSREKKERFSLILESASTNQTSMYLCASGDSLNTEAFFGQGTRLTVV.

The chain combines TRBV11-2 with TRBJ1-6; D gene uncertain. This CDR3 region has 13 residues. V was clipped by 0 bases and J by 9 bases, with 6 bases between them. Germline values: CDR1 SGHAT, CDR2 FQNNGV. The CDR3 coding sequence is TGTGCCAGCAGCTTAGATCGAGGTTCACCCCTCCACTTT. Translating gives CASSLDRGSPLHF.